These 6 T cell receptor beta chains came from one sample sequenced in a study of human T cells and chemical hapten exposure. Time point noted: patch test 2, 6 weeks after DPC sensitization. Described treatment: therapeutic diphenylcyclopropenone sensitization with weekly scalp DPC. TCRdb re-analysed the RACE reads in MiXCR, keeping a single row per CDR3 protein. The sample has about 41,000 distinct CDR3 sequences; 3% to 4% are singletons. Here the sequenced sample was whole blood, taken in connection with sensitization to the hapten diphenylcyclopropenone (DPC). The source is a man aged 35 to 55 with alopecia areata. Some clones in this sample may be carry-over from other donors' samples.

Concerning this clonotype: A much bigger clone sits one base away, suggesting this may be a read error. The J gene is TRBJ1-1, the V gene TRBV5-4; TRBD1 matches at 7 bases. With V trimmed by 4 bases and J by 7 bases, 13 bases remained unmatched. The CDR3 has 15 residues. In germline, CDR1 is SGHNT, CDR2 YYREEE (reference sequence). The CDR3 nucleotides read TGTGCCAGCAGCCCCCGAGGGGGCGAAGGCAATGAAGCTTTCTTT. Translated: CASSPRGGEGNEAFF. The full variable domain, completed using reference TRBV5-4 and TRBJ1-1, is ETGVTQSPTHLIKTRGQQVTLRCSSQSGHNTVSWYQQALGQGPQFIFQYYREEENGRGNFPPRFSGLQFPNYSSELNVNALELDDSALYLCASSPRGGEGNEAFFGQGTRLTVV.

This clonotype was picked up many times. The genes are TRBV28 and TRBJ2-1, with D unresolved. V was cut by 4 bases and J by 16 bases, with 20 bases left in between. The CDR3 consists of 13 residues. In germline, CDR1 is MDHEN, CDR2 SYDVKM. The CDR3 DNA follows: TGTGCCAGCAGTTCCACTCGCTCCGGGCACCCCTTCTTC. Residues: CASSSTRSGHPFF.

This clonotype occurred many times. V and J are TRBV5-1 and TRBJ2-1; 9 positions match TRBD2. The CDR3 extends over 15 amino acids. Germline V lookup: CDR1 SGHRS, CDR2 YFSETQ. V shed 3 bases, J shed 6 bases, and the junction held 7 bases outside the gene matches. The CDR3 nucleotides read TGCGCCAGCAGCTATAGCGGGAGTGATTTCAATGAGCAGTTCTTC. This gives the protein CASSYSGSDFNEQFF.

This clonotype appeared many times. The J gene is TRBJ2-7, the V gene TRBV5-1, with TRBD1 matching 7 bases. Trimming cost V 0 bases and J 4 bases; bases outside gene matches: 7. The CDR3 runs 15 residues. The germline V gene encodes CDR1 SGHRS and CDR2 YFSETQ. CDR3 loop: CASSLDQAGGYEQYF. The CDR3 DNA reads TGCGCCAGCAGCTTGGATCAGGCAGGGGGTTACGAGCAGTACTTC.

In this sample, this clonotype turned up many times. The rearrangement links TRBV27 to TRBJ1-2; the match to TRBD1 covers 12 bases. The CDR3 contains 16 residues. Germline V gives CDR1 MNHEY, CDR2 SMNVEV (reference sequence). The trim removed 4 bases at V and 2 bases at J, leaving 5 bases unmatched. This CDR3 reads CASSWGQGATNYGYTF. CDR3 nucleotides: TGTGCCAGCAGTTGGGGACAGGGGGCAACGAACTATGGCTACACCTTC.

The rearrangement links TRBV24-1 to TRBJ1-5, with TRBD1 matching over 7 bases. This CDR3 is 13 amino acids long. J was trimmed by 6 bases and V by 7 bases; bases with no gene match: 5. Germline V gene lookup returns CDR1 KGHDR and CDR2 SFDVKD. The CDR3 DNA reads as TGTGCCACCAGCCGACAGGGTAGTCAGCCCCAGCATTTT. Amino acids: CATSRQGSQPQHF.